Each of the 11 T cell receptor beta chains below was sequenced from the same sample in a study of control samples from healthy donors and cancer patients. Generated by immunoSEQ multiplex PCR, the TCRdb table keeps only in-frame clones and is missing some. The sample has approximately 150,000 clones, 75% to 95% seen once; the top ten hold about 7.1%. Sequencing was performed on blood. The receptors stem from a young man in good health.

V and J are TRBV7-2 and TRBJ2-5; D perhaps matches TRBD1 (6 bases). Germline V gene data show CDR1 as SGHTA and CDR2 as FQGNSA. The CDR3 is 14 residues long. Trimming shortened V by 1 base and J by 2 bases, and 8 bases separated the two germline ends. The CDR3 coding sequence is TGTGCCAGCAGCTTAGTACAGGGTCAAGAGACCCAGTACTTC. Amino acids: CASSLVQGQETQYF.

The rearrangement uses TRBV4-1 and TRBJ1-1; the match to TRBD1 covers 7 bases. CDR3 length: 18 residues. J gave up 4 bases and V 0 bases, and 14 bases lay outside the gene matches. The germline V gene has CDR1 MGHRA and CDR2 YSYEKL. The CDR3: CASSQEIGAGGGFTEAFF. CDR3 DNA sequence: TGCGCCAGCAGCCAAGAGATAGGGGCAGGGGGTGGATTCACTGAAGCTTTCTTT.

The J gene is TRBJ2-7, the V gene TRBV12-3 or TRBV12-4; D call uncertain. Trimming pared 4 bases from V and 0 bases from J, leaving 4 bases between. The CDR3 totals 12 residues. The CDR3 region is CASSYHSYEQYF. The CDR3 DNA reads TGTGCCAGCAGTTATCACTCCTACGAGCAGTACTTC.

The chain is built from TRBV5-1 and TRBJ2-1, with D possibly called TRBD1 or TRBD2 (5 bases each). Trimming stripped 7 bases from V and 9 bases from J, with 14 bases between. This CDR3 region has 12 residues. CDR1 SGHRS and CDR2 YFSETQ come from the germline V gene. CDR3: CASGLDQGEQFF. The CDR3 DNA sequence: TGCGCCAGCGGACTTGACCAGGGTGAGCAGTTCTTC. The whole variable domain, remainder taken from reference TRBV5-1 and TRBJ2-1, is KAGVTQTPRYLIKTRGQQVTLSCSPISGHRSVSWYQQTPGQGLQFLFEYFSETQRNKGNFPGRFSGRQFSNSRSEMNVSTLELGDSALYLCASGLDQGEQFFGPGTRLTVL.

This clone was picked up one time. The genes are TRBV24-1 and TRBJ2-3, with TRBD1 matching over 7 bases. The length of the CDR3 is 14 residues. The germline gives CDR1 KGHDR, CDR2 SFDVKD. Trimming at V came to 4 bases and at J to 4 bases, leaving 4 bases not matched to a gene. CDR3 region: CATSEPTGADTQYF. The CDR3 bases are TGTGCCACCAGTGAGCCCACAGGGGCAGATACGCAGTATTTT.

The chain uses TRBV5-1 and TRBJ2-7; D call uncertain. The CDR3 sequence is 13 residues long. Germline CDR1 reads SGHRS; CDR2 reads YFSETQ. V gave up 4 bases and J gave up 2 bases, with 10 bases separating them. The CDR3 DNA reads as TGCGCCAGCAGCCCCCTGGAAGCCTACGAGCAGTACTTC. Translated: CASSPLEAYEQYF.

This clone was picked up one time. V usage is TRBV3-1 (or the pseudogene TRBV3-2) and J usage is TRBJ2-1; a weak D match, TRBD2 (7 bases). With 1 base removed from V and 2 bases from J, the gap between germline ends came to 15 bases. Germline V lookup: CDR1 LGHDT, CDR2 YNNKEL (reference sequence). There are 17 residues in the CDR3. This chain's CDR3 is CASSQGVPGGPYNEQFF. The CDR3 DNA follows: TGTGCCAGCAGCCAAGGAGTCCCGGGGGGCCCCTACAATGAGCAGTTCTTC.

This chain connects TRBV3-1 (or the pseudogene TRBV3-2) to TRBJ2-5; 9 bases are a match to TRBD2. Germline CDR1 is LGHDT and CDR2 is YNNKEL (reference sequence). This CDR3 has 15 amino acids. V trimming: 3 bases; J trimming: 5 bases; junction bases outside the gene matches: 7. For the CDR3, the DNA is TGTGCCAGCAGCCAGCGGGGGGGGCCTTGGGAGACCCAGTACTTC. Residues: CASSQRGGPWETQYF.

This clone has only one observation. CDR3 sequence: CASSLGRSEKLFF. The CDR3 DNA follows: TGCGCCAGCAGCTTGGGCCGATCGGAGAAACTGTTTTTT. This chain links TRBV5-1 with TRBJ1-4; D remains ambiguous. Trimming took off 0 bases at V and 11 bases at J, with 11 bases between the two ends. The CDR3 has 13 amino acids. CDR1 is SGHRS, CDR2 YFSETQ, per germline.

This clone was detected only once. The chain joins TRBV9 to TRBJ2-3; 7 bases map to TRBD1. CDR3 length equals 16 residues. Germline V gene data show CDR1 as SGDLS and CDR2 as YYNGEE. The ends lost 3 bases at V and 5 bases at J; junction bases unmatched: 12. The CDR3 is CASSAEGRRGIDTQYF. CDR3 DNA sequence: TGTGCCAGCAGCGCCGAAGGCCGCAGGGGGATAGATACGCAGTATTTT.

This chain uses TRBV11-3 with TRBJ2-2; TRBD1 matches 9 bases. Looked up from germline, CDR1 is SGHNT and CDR2 is YENEEA. This CDR3 spans 15 amino acids. The trim removed 5 bases at V and 6 bases at J, leaving 7 bases unmatched. CDR3 coding DNA: TGTGCCAGCAGCCCCGGACAGGGGTTCTCCGGGGAGCTGTTTTTT. This sequence encodes CASSPGQGFSGELFF. Full variable domain (outside the CDR3, taken from reference TRBV11-3 and TRBJ2-2): EAGVVQSPRYKIIEKKQPVAFWCNPISGHNTLYWYLQNLGQGPELLIRYENEEAVDDSQLPKDRFSAERLKGVDSTLKIQPAELGDSAVYLCASSPGQGFSGELFFGEGSRLTVL.